This T cell receptor beta chain is drawn from a study of blood T cell repertoires in COVID-19. The table came from immunoSEQ multiplex PCR; TCRdb's copy has only in-frame clones and leaves some out. Of about 200,000 clones in the sample, roughly 84% are singletons; the top ten hold 3% to 3.5%. The receptor was isolated from a woman aged 25 to 39 who had been exposed to COVID-19. Sequenced sample: PBMCs or T cells enriched from blood (not recorded which).

CDR3 coding DNA: TGTGCCTGGAGTGCCGACAGGTACAATGGCTACACCTTC. It encodes CAWSADRYNGYTF. This chain joins TRBV30 and TRBJ1-2, with D perhaps matching TRBD1 (6 bases). CDR1 and CDR2 from the germline V gene are GTSNPN and SVGIG (reference sequence). V lost 1 base to trimming and J lost 6 bases, with 12 bases between them. This CDR3 has 13 residues.